This T cell receptor beta chain came from a study of CDR3 diversity in severe acne. Germline values: CDR1 SNHLY, CDR2 FYNNEI. V was trimmed by 6 bases and J by 2 bases, leaving 13 bases between them. CDR3 length: 14 amino acids. TCRdb independently ran MiXCR on the PCR reads; one entry per CDR3 protein. The sample records more than 85,000 distinct CDR3 sequences, around half being singletons. Sequenced: blood. The receptor was derived from a male donor in good health, serving as a control. The V gene is TRBV2, the J gene TRBJ1-2, with D perhaps matching TRBD1 (6 bases). The CDR3 sequence: CASSLQGSNYGYTF. DNA for the CDR3: TGTGCCAGCAGCCTACAGGGTTCGAACTATGGCTACACCTTC.